The clone carrying this T cell receptor beta chain was detected only a few times. The data belong to a study of T cells in Graves' hyperthyroidism and ophthalmopathy. Thyroid ultrasound and orbital computed tomography, with clinical symptoms and serum thyroxine and TRAb, informed diagnoses. PBMCs were collected from an approximately 9.2 ml volume of fresh peripheral blood. V dropped 0 bases and J dropped 5 bases, with 8 bases sitting between them. From germline, CDR1 is GTSNPN and CDR2 SVGIG (reference sequence). The CDR3 consists of 13 residues. The investigators amplified TCR beta CDR3 regions from RNA transcripts. First-round RT-PCR with HTBI primers amplified the TCR CDR3 region. TCRdb re-analysed the multiplex PCR reads in MiXCR, keeping a single row per CDR3 protein. The table includes around 600,000 distinct CDR3 sequences, approximately 15% detected once.

This chain joins TRBV30 and TRBJ2-1; D could derive from TRBD1 or TRBD2 (5 bases each). The TCR comes from a woman younger than 30 with Graves' ophthalmopathy. Sequencing was performed on blood. The CDR3: CAWSVTGHNEQFF. For the CDR3, the DNA is TGTGCCTGGAGTGTAACGGGGCACAATGAGCAGTTCTTC.